This T cell receptor (beta chain) was observed in a study of shared clonotypes between healthy human individuals. General study results and limits: Sorted-subset samples were not fully sequenced, rarefaction indicated.

CDR1 is DFQATT, CDR2 SNEGSKA, per germline (reference sequence). V lost 3 bases to trimming and J lost 4 bases, with 4 bases between them. The CDR3 totals 11 residues. Donors were Caucasian adults residing in Nashville, Tennessee, USA. Authors' data handling: As immunoSEQ supplied junction-only sequences (without quality scores), filtering differed. TCRdb's table, derived via immunoSEQ multiplex PCR, lists solely in-frame clones and lacks some. V and J calls and clone size are as listed in that table; D and trimming were resolved from the DNA. Altogether 2 million to 2.5 million clones are present, more than 90% being singletons, with the ten largest covering roughly 0.13%. Comments on this clone: Its antigen is still unknown.

The receptor's source is a man between 18 and 35 years old in good health. V gene TRBV20-1 combines with J gene TRBJ1-3; D is undetermined. The sample taken for sequencing was naive CD4+ T cells sorted from blood. As for subset: CD45RA+ positively selected. The CDR3: CSASGGNTIYF. The DNA for the CDR3 is TGCAGTGCTAGTGGGGGAAACACCATATATTTT.